This TCR beta chain was retrieved from a study of T cells in Graves' hyperthyroidism and ophthalmopathy. About the research overall: The initial diagnosis was the point when peripheral blood was collected, ahead of any treatment. Overall study results and limits: Expanded thyroid clonotypes (above 0.001) were mostly also found in blood. Ophthalmopathy was separated from stable hyperthyroidism by a 13 V-J model.

Using around 10 ml of fresh peripheral blood, PBMCs were prepared. Using RNA transcripts as the source, TCR beta CDR3 regions were amplified. The TCR CDR3 was amplified in a first-round RT-PCR using the HTBI primer set. TCRdb independently ran MiXCR on the multiplex PCR reads; one entry per CDR3 protein. The table lists around 340,000 distinct CDR3 sequences, around a sixth of them singletons. The CDR3 extends over 17 amino acids. Germline loops: CDR1 SGHRS, CDR2 YFSETQ. Trimming left V 3 bases short and J 5 bases short, with 23 bases between. This clonotype was observed many times. Its target is unknown.

This chain connects TRBV5-1 to TRBJ2-5, with D possibly being TRBD2 (6 bases). The specimen sequenced was blood. This sequence originates from a man between 25 and 39 years old with Graves' hyperthyroidism. CDR3 coding DNA: TGCGCCAGCAGCTCCAACCCACCGGGAAGCGGGTGGGAGACCCAGTACTTC. It is translated as CASSSNPPGSGWETQYF.